This is a list of T cell receptor beta chains from one sample in a study of neurological immune-mediated disorders. TCRdb re-called the 5' RACE reads with MiXCR, one entry per CDR3 protein. Among under 45,000 distinct CDR3 sequences listed, 3.5% to 4.5% were seen once. The sample comprised PBMCs. These TCRs come from a man aged 25-45 years with multiple sclerosis. Both conserved end residues are part of each CDR3. Fields, in order: CDR3 length, J gene, clone size, V gene, D gene, CDR3 protein, CDR3 DNA. The D gene is left open where the match is weak. A row's size may be missing; if present it is once, few, many or a size class.

len: 19
j_gene: TRBJ2-4
abundance: NA
v_gene: TRBV11-2
d_gene: TRBD1
CDR3aa: CASSSFRDRGKIAKNIQYF
CDR3nt: TGTGCCAGCAGCTCTTTCCGGGACAGGGGGAAGATAGCCAAAAACATTCAGTACTTC

len: 16
j_gene: TRBJ1-1
abundance: many
v_gene: TRBV7-8
d_gene: TRBD1
CDR3aa: CASSLTPGGKNTEAFF
CDR3nt: TGTGCCAGCAGCTTAACTCCAGGGGGCAAAAACACTGAAGCTTTCTTT

len: 16
j_gene: TRBJ2-1
abundance: many
v_gene: TRBV6-5
d_gene: TRBD1
CDR3aa: CASSYSGTGRDDEQFF
CDR3nt: TGTGCCAGCAGTTACTCTGGGACAGGGCGGGACGACGAGCAGTTCTTC

len: 13
j_gene: TRBJ1-1
abundance: many
v_gene: TRBV20-1
d_gene: NA
CDR3aa: CSAARGGWTEAFF
CDR3nt: TGCAGTGCCGCGAGGGGGGGCTGGACTGAAGCTTTCTTT

len: 13
j_gene: TRBJ1-1
abundance: many
v_gene: TRBV7-3
d_gene: TRBD1
CDR3aa: CASSFRRGAEAFF
CDR3nt: TGTGCCAGCAGCTTTCGCAGGGGGGCTGAAGCTTTCTTT

len: 15
j_gene: TRBJ1-1
abundance: many
v_gene: TRBV20-1
d_gene: TRBD1
CDR3aa: CSASSVDRRSTEAFF
CDR3nt: TGCAGTGCTAGTTCGGTGGACAGGAGGAGCACTGAAGCTTTCTTT

len: 13
j_gene: TRBJ2-1
abundance: many
v_gene: TRBV29-1
d_gene: NA
CDR3aa: CSVRRNLGNEQFF
CDR3nt: TGCAGCGTCCGCAGGAATTTGGGAAATGAGCAGTTCTTC

len: 15
j_gene: TRBJ1-1
abundance: many
v_gene: TRBV9
d_gene: NA
CDR3aa: CASSHTSGQPFEAFF
CDR3nt: TGTGCCAGCAGCCACACTTCAGGGCAGCCTTTTGAAGCTTTCTTT

len: 13
j_gene: TRBJ1-4
abundance: many
v_gene: TRBV7-9
d_gene: TRBD1
CDR3aa: CAIPGTVNEKLFF
CDR3nt: TGTGCCATCCCCGGGACAGTTAATGAAAAACTGTTTTTT

len: 12
j_gene: TRBJ2-7
abundance: many
v_gene: TRBV5-1
d_gene: NA
CDR3aa: CASSDGSGEQYF
CDR3nt: TGCGCCAGCAGCGACGGAAGTGGAGAGCAGTACTTC

len: 14
j_gene: TRBJ1-5
abundance: many
v_gene: TRBV15
d_gene: NA
CDR3aa: CATSRDSYNQPQHF
CDR3nt: TGTGCCACCAGCAGGGACAGTTATAATCAGCCCCAGCATTTT

len: 15
j_gene: TRBJ1-2
abundance: NA
v_gene: TRBV5-1
d_gene: NA
CDR3aa: CASSLATAYNYGYTF
CDR3nt: TGCGCCAGCAGCTTGGCAACAGCGTATAACTATGGCTACACCTTC

len: 11
j_gene: TRBJ2-7
abundance: many
v_gene: TRBV18
d_gene: NA
CDR3aa: CASSSIDEQYF
CDR3nt: TGTGCCAGCTCATCGATCGACGAGCAGTACTTC

len: 13
j_gene: TRBJ1-1
abundance: many
v_gene: TRBV10-3
d_gene: NA
CDR3aa: CAISGERRYEAFF
CDR3nt: TGTGCCATCAGTGGGGAGCGACGGTATGAAGCTTTCTTT

len: 17
j_gene: TRBJ2-7
abundance: NA
v_gene: TRBV7-6
d_gene: NA
CDR3aa: CASSLLTPGRGPYEQYF
CDR3nt: TGTGCCAGCAGCCTACTAACGCCGGGACGGGGACCCTACGAGCAGTACTTC

len: 13
j_gene: TRBJ1-1
abundance: many
v_gene: TRBV4-1
d_gene: NA
CDR3aa: CASSREGWTEAFF
CDR3nt: TGCGCCAGCAGCCGGGAGGGTTGGACTGAAGCTTTCTTT

len: 13
j_gene: TRBJ1-1
abundance: many
v_gene: TRBV7-6
d_gene: NA
CDR3aa: CASSPMGGAEAFF
CDR3nt: TGTGCCAGCAGCCCCATGGGTGGAGCTGAAGCTTTCTTT

len: 13
j_gene: TRBJ2-2
abundance: NA
v_gene: TRBV3-1
d_gene: NA
CDR3aa: CASSQVNTGELFF
CDR3nt: TGTGCCAGCAGCCAGGTCAACACCGGGGAGCTGTTTTTT

len: 15
j_gene: TRBJ2-1
abundance: many
v_gene: TRBV5-1
d_gene: NA
CDR3aa: CASRFSSQGTGEQFF
CDR3nt: TGCGCCAGCCGGTTTAGTAGCCAGGGGACCGGGGAGCAGTTCTTC

len: 13
j_gene: TRBJ2-7
abundance: many
v_gene: TRBV19
d_gene: NA
CDR3aa: CASTKDSPYEQYF
CDR3nt: TGTGCCAGTACAAAGGACAGTCCGTACGAGCAGTACTTC

len: 13
j_gene: TRBJ1-1
abundance: many
v_gene: TRBV19
d_gene: NA
CDR3aa: CATWSGLNTEAFF
CDR3nt: TGTGCCACCTGGAGTGGGTTGAACACTGAAGCTTTCTTT

len: 17
j_gene: TRBJ2-3
abundance: many
v_gene: TRBV20-1
d_gene: NA
CDR3aa: CSARDQVIAGAWDTQYF
CDR3nt: TGCAGTGCTAGAGATCAGGTCATCGCGGGGGCCTGGGATACGCAGTATTTT

len: 13
j_gene: TRBJ1-2
abundance: many
v_gene: TRBV25-1
d_gene: NA
CDR3aa: CASRPSGDYGYTF
CDR3nt: TGTGCCAGCAGACCTTCGGGCGACTATGGCTACACCTTC

len: 12
j_gene: TRBJ2-3
abundance: many
v_gene: TRBV20-1
d_gene: NA
CDR3aa: CSARDHTDTQYF
CDR3nt: TGCAGTGCTAGAGATCACACAGATACGCAGTATTTT

len: 13
j_gene: TRBJ1-1
abundance: many
v_gene: TRBV12-3/TRBV12-4
d_gene: NA
CDR3aa: CASSSFRDTEAFF
CDR3nt: TGTGCCAGCAGTTCCTTCAGGGACACTGAAGCTTTCTTT

len: 15
j_gene: TRBJ2-6
abundance: medium-sized
v_gene: TRBV6-5
d_gene: NA
CDR3aa: CASSYGVSGANVLTF
CDR3nt: TGTGCCAGCAGTTACGGGGTTTCTGGGGCCAACGTCCTGACTTTC

len: 15
j_gene: TRBJ1-5
abundance: many
v_gene: TRBV12-3/TRBV12-4
d_gene: TRBD1
CDR3aa: CASSPGTGFNQPQHF
CDR3nt: TGTGCCAGCAGTCCGGGGACAGGGTTCAATCAGCCCCAGCATTTT

len: 14
j_gene: TRBJ1-2
abundance: many
v_gene: TRBV5-1
d_gene: NA
CDR3aa: CASSSGDESAGYTF
CDR3nt: TGCGCCAGCAGCTCGGGAGACGAGAGCGCTGGCTACACCTTC

len: 14
j_gene: TRBJ2-7
abundance: few
v_gene: TRBV5-1
d_gene: NA
CDR3aa: CASSLVQGGNEQYF
CDR3nt: TGCGCCAGCAGCTTGGTCCAGGGTGGAAACGAGCAGTACTTC

len: 13
j_gene: TRBJ2-2
abundance: few
v_gene: TRBV7-2
d_gene: NA
CDR3aa: CASSLGHLGELFF
CDR3nt: TGTGCCAGCAGCTTAGGACATTTGGGGGAGCTGTTTTTT

len: 15
j_gene: TRBJ1-3
abundance: many
v_gene: TRBV11-2
d_gene: NA
CDR3aa: CASSTPRNSGNTIYF
CDR3nt: TGTGCCAGCAGCACCCCAAGGAACTCTGGAAACACCATATATTTT

len: 18
j_gene: TRBJ2-2
abundance: NA
v_gene: TRBV7-8
d_gene: TRBD2
CDR3aa: CASSLTSGGTRGTGELFF
CDR3nt: TGTGCCAGCAGTCTTACTAGCGGGGGTACTCGGGGCACCGGGGAGCTGTTTTTT

len: 15
j_gene: TRBJ2-7
abundance: many
v_gene: TRBV28
d_gene: TRBD2
CDR3aa: CASRPTSGGTYEQYF
CDR3nt: TGTGCCAGCAGACCGACTAGCGGGGGAACCTACGAGCAGTACTTC

len: 15
j_gene: TRBJ2-1
abundance: many
v_gene: TRBV6-2/TRBV6-3
d_gene: NA
CDR3aa: CASNSQGPYYNEQFF
CDR3nt: TGTGCCAGCAATTCCCAGGGGCCCTACTACAATGAGCAGTTCTTC

len: 14
j_gene: TRBJ1-1
abundance: few
v_gene: TRBV27
d_gene: NA
CDR3aa: CASSFAGLSTEAFF
CDR3nt: TGTGCCAGCAGTTTCGCGGGGTTGAGCACTGAAGCTTTCTTT

len: 14
j_gene: TRBJ2-5
abundance: many
v_gene: TRBV10-3
d_gene: TRBD1
CDR3aa: CAINRQGAEETQYF
CDR3nt: TGTGCCATCAACCGACAGGGGGCGGAGGAGACCCAGTACTTC

len: 15
j_gene: TRBJ1-1
abundance: NA
v_gene: TRBV5-4
d_gene: NA
CDR3aa: CASSKNGGGNTEAFF
CDR3nt: TGTGCCAGCAGCAAGAACGGAGGGGGGAACACTGAAGCTTTCTTT

len: 14
j_gene: TRBJ1-1
abundance: many
v_gene: TRBV7-2
d_gene: NA
CDR3aa: CASSSQRMNTEAFF
CDR3nt: TGTGCCAGCAGCTCACAGAGAATGAACACTGAAGCTTTCTTT